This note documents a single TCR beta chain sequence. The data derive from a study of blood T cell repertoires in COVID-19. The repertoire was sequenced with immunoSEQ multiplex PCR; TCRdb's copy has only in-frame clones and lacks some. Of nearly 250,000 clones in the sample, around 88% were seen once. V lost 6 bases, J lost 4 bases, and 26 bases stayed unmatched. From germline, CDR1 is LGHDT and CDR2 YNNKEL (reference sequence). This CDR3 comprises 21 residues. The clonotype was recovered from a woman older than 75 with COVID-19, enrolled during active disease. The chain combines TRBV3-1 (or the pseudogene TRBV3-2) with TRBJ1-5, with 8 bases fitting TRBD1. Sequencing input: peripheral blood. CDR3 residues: CASRQSGRIGQGRFRNQPQHF. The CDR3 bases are TGTGCCAGCAGGCAATCAGGCCGGATTGGACAGGGAAGATTTAGGAATCAGCCCCAGCATTTT.